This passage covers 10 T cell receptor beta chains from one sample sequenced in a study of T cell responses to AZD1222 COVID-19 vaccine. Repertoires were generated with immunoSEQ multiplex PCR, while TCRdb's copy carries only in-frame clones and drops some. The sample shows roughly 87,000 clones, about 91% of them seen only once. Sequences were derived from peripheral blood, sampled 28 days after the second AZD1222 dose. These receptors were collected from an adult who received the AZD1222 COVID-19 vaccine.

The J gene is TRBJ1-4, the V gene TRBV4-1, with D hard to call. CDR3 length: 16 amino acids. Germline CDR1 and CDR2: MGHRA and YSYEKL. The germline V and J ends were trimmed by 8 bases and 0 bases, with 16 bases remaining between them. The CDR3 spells CASEGDIRPTNEKLFF. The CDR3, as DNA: TGCGCCAGCGAGGGTGATATCAGGCCAACTAATGAAAAACTGTTTTTT.

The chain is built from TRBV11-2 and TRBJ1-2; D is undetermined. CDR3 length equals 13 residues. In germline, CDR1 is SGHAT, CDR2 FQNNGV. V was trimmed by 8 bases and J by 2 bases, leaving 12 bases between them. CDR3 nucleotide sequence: TGTGCCAGCCGACTTAACGAGAACTATGGCTACACCTTC. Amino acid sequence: CASRLNENYGYTF.

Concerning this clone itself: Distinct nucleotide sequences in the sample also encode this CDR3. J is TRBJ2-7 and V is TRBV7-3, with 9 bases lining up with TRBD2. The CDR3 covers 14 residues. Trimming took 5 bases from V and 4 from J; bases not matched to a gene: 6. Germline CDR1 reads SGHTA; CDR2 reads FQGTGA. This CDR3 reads CASSPAGGLYEQYF. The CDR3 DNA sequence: TGTGCCAGCAGCCCAGCGGGGGGCCTTTACGAGCAGTACTTC.

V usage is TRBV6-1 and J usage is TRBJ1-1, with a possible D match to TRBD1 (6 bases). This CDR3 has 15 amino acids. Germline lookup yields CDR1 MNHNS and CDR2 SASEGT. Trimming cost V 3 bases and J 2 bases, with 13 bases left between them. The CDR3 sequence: CASSDPRGVNTEAFF. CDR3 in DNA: TGTGCCAGCAGTGACCCCAGGGGAGTTAACACTGAAGCTTTCTTT.

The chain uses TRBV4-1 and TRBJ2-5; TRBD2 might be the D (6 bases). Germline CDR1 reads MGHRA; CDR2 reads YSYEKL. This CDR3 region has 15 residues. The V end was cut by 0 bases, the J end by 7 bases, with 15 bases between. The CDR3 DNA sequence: TGCGCCAGCAGCCAAGAAGGAGGGGTCCGCGGGACCCAGTACTTC. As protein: CASSQEGGVRGTQYF.

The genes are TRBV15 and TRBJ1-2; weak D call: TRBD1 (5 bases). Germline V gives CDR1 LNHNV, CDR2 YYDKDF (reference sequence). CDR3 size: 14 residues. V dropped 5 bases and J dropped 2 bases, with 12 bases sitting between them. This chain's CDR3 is CATSETVRNYGYTF. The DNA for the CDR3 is TGTGCCACCAGCGAGACAGTACGAAACTATGGCTACACCTTC.

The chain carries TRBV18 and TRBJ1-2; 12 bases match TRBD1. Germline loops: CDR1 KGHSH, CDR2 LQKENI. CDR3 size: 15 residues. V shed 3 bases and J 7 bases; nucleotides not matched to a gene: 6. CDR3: CASSPTGQGASGYTF. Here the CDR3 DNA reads TGTGCCAGCTCACCCACGGGACAGGGGGCCTCTGGCTACACCTTC.

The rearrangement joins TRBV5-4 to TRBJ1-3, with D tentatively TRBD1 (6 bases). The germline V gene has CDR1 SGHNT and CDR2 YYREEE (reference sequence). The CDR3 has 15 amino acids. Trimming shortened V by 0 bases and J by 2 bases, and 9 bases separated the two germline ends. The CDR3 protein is CASSLAGGAGNTIYF. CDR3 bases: TGTGCCAGCAGCTTGGCCGGGGGCGCTGGAAACACCATATATTTT.

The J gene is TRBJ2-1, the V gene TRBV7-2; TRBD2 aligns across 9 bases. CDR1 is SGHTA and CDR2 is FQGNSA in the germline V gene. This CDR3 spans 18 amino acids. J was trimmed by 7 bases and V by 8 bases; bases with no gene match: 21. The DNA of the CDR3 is TGTGCCAGCCTTCCTAAGGGGCTAGCGGGGACGACGGGGAATGAGCAGTTCTTC. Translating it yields CASLPKGLAGTTGNEQFF.

The CDR3 nucleotides read TGTGCCAGCAGCGTAGTCAACAGGGAAGATGAGCAGTTCTTC. Residues: CASSVVNREDEQFF. V and J are TRBV9 and TRBJ2-1, with a possible D match to TRBD1 (6 bases). Germline CDR1 SGDLS, CDR2 YYNGEE. The CDR3 runs 14 residues. The germline V and J ends were trimmed by 0 bases and 8 bases, with 12 bases remaining between them.